Included here is one TCR beta chain sequence, with context. The data are from a study of T cell changes during pregnancy in multiple sclerosis. Generated by immunoSEQ multiplex PCR, the TCRdb table keeps only in-frame clones and is missing some. The profile shows 84,000 or so clones, 85% to 95% of them singletons. The CDR3 has 12 amino acids. Per germline, CDR1 MNHNS and CDR2 SASEGT. The ends were cut back, 4 bases at V and 5 bases at J, with 8 bases in the middle. This sequence originates from a female donor with multiple sclerosis, enrolled in a pregnancy study. The V call is TRBV6-1, the J call TRBJ1-1; D not resolved. The starting material was peripheral blood, obtained in the third trimester of pregnancy. CDR3 sequence (DNA): TGTGCCAGCAGTGTGAAGGAGACTGAAGCTTTCTTT. Translated, it gives CASSVKETEAFF.